This T cell receptor (beta chain) stems from a study of T cells expressing NK-cell markers. TCRdb re-called the 5' RACE reads and gives one entry per CDR3 protein, without DNA. In total, the table holds almost 450,000 distinct CDR3 sequences. The CDR3 length is 15 residues. CDR1 is SGHDT, CDR2 YYEEEE, per germline. As concerns this clonotype: Its antigen is still unknown.

Overall study findings and caveats: Where a handful of donors were concerned, these clonotypes also led the CD3+CD56-NKG2C+ fraction.

The chain employs TRBV5-6 and TRBJ2-3. The source material was blood T cells: a sorted CD56 or NKG2C T cell subset, CD4+ or CD8+ T cells, or bulk PBMC T cells (not recorded which). The receptor's source is a woman between 18 and 75 years old in good health. Here the CDR3 reads CASSEQRMGWDTQYF.